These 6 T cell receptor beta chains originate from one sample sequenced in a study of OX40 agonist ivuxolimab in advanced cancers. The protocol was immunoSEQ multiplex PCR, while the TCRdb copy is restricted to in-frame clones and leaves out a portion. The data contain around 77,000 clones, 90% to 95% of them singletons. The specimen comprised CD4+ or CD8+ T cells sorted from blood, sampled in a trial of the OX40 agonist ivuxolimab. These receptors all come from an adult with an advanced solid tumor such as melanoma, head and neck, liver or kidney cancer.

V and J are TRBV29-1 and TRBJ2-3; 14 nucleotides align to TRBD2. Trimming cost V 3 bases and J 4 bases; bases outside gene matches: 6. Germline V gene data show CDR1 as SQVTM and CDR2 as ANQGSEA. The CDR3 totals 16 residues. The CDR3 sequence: CSVDRETSGRADTQYF. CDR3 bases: TGCAGCGTTGATCGCGAGACTAGCGGGAGGGCAGATACGCAGTATTTT.

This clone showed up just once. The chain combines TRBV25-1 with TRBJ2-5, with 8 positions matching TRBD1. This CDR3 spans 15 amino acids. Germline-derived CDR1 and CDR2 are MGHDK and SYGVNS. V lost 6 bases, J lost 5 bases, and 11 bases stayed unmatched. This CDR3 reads CASRDVRGPGETQYF. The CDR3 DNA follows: TGTGCCAGCAGGGACGTCAGGGGGCCGGGGGAGACCCAGTACTTC.

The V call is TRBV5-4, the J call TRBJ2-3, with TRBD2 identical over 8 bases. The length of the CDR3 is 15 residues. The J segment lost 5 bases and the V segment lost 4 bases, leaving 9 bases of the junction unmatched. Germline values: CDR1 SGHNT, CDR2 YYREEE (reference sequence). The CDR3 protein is CASSTRAGAGDTQYF. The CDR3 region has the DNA TGTGCCAGCAGCACTAGAGCGGGAGCGGGAGATACGCAGTATTTT.

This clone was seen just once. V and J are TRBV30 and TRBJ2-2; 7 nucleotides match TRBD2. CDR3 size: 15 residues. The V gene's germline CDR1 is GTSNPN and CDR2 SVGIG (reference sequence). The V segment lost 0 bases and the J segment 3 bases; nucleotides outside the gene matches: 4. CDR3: CAWSVAAGYTGELFF. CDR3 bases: TGTGCCTGGAGTGTAGCAGCGGGATACACCGGGGAGCTGTTTTTT.

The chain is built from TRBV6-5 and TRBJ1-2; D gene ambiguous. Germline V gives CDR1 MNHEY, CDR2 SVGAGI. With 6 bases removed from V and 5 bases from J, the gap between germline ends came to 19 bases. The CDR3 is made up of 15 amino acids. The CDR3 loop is CASRANEAGDYGYTF. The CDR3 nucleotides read TGTGCCAGCAGAGCAAATGAGGCCGGGGATTATGGCTACACCTTC.

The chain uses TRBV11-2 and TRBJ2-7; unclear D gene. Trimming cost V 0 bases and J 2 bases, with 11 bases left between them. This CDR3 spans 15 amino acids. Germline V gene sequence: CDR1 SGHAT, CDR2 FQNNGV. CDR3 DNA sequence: TGTGCCAGCAGCTTAGATCTAGTTCAAGCCTACGAGCAGTACTTC. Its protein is CASSLDLVQAYEQYF.